This TCR beta chain was identified during a study of CD8+ T cells in alopecia areata. Reverse transcription of extracted RNA yielded cDNA, which provided the sequencing template. Measured with immunoSEQ multiplex PCR; TCRdb has only the in-frame clones, and not every one. The repertoire holds 100,000 to 120,000 clones, 56% seen once, with approximately 3.1% in the top ten. The trim removed 2 bases at V and 5 bases at J, leaving 7 bases unmatched. Germline V lookup: CDR1 SGHNT, CDR2 YYREEE (reference sequence). CDR3 length: 15 amino acids. Treatment given: oral pan-JAK inhibitor, 5-10 mg twice daily. Sorted out of PBMCs were CD4+ T cells and CD8+ T cells.

Sequenced here: CD4+ T cells sorted from blood, sampled at week 24, from a patient treated with tofacitinib. This TCR was sampled from a human donor with alopecia areata. The genes are TRBV5-4 and TRBJ1-1, with 9 bases matching TRBD1. CDR3: CASSFSTGGRTEAFF. The CDR3 DNA reads as TGTGCCAGCAGCTTCTCAACAGGGGGCAGGACTGAAGCTTTCTTT.